The 15 T cell receptor beta chains below were found in one sample sequenced in a study of blood T cell repertoires in COVID-19. The repertoire was sequenced with immunoSEQ multiplex PCR; TCRdb's copy has only in-frame clones and lacks some. This table holds about 220,000 clones, more than 75% found once. The sequencing sample was made of peripheral blood. The receptors derive from a woman at least 80 years old with COVID-19, enrolled during active disease.

This chain uses TRBV7-3 with TRBJ2-2; 10 nucleotides align to TRBD1. Germline V CDR1 and CDR2: SGHTA, FQGTGA. The CDR3 totals 16 residues. The J segment lost 5 bases and the V segment lost 4 bases, leaving 7 bases of the junction unmatched. CDR3 protein: CASSSRQGAYTGELFF. CDR3 bases: TGTGCCAGCAGCTCACGACAGGGGGCGTATACCGGGGAGCTGTTTTTT.

The chain joins TRBV3-1 (or the pseudogene TRBV3-2) to TRBJ1-1; tentative D call: TRBD1 (6 bases). This CDR3 comprises 12 residues. Germline CDR1 is LGHDT and CDR2 is YNNKEL (reference sequence). Between the trimmed V and J ends, which lost 0 bases and 10 bases, there was a span of 9 bases. Here the CDR3 reads CASSQEEQGAFF. CDR3 DNA sequence: TGTGCCAGCAGCCAAGAGGAACAGGGAGCTTTCTTT.

The chain uses TRBV11-2 and TRBJ2-7; a possible D gene is TRBD2 (6 bases). Germline CDR1 SGHAT, CDR2 FQNNGV. Trimming shortened V by 2 bases and J by 9 bases, and 23 bases separated the two germline ends. This CDR3 has 16 residues. In DNA form, the CDR3 reads TGTGCCAGCAGCTTATTAGCGGAGGGGATTCGTGGTGGGCAGTACTTC. This translates into CASSLLAEGIRGGQYF.

The chain recombines TRBV18 with TRBJ2-7; perhaps TRBD1 as D (6 bases). The CDR3 spans 13 residues. Trimming removed 3 bases from V and 3 bases from J, with 9 bases in between. Germline V lookup: CDR1 KGHSH, CDR2 LQKENI. CDR3 in DNA: TGTGCCAGCTCACCGACAGGCAACTACGAGCAGTACTTC. This translates into CASSPTGNYEQYF.

This clone was seen a handful of times. The V gene is TRBV7-9, the J gene TRBJ2-4; D perhaps matches TRBD2 (5 bases). Per the germline V gene, CDR1 is SEHNR and CDR2 is FQNEAQ (reference sequence). V was cut by 5 bases and J by 1 base, with 15 bases left in between. This CDR3 contains 16 residues. The CDR3 region is CASSRWAPGAKNIQYF. The CDR3 DNA is TGTGCCAGCAGCCGATGGGCCCCGGGGGCCAAAAACATTCAGTACTTC.

V usage is TRBV7-2 and J usage is TRBJ1-2; possibly TRBD1 for D (5 bases). The CDR3 is 14 amino acids. Trimming stripped 4 bases from V and 3 bases from J, with 12 bases between. CDR1 SGHTA and CDR2 FQGNSA come from the germline V gene. The CDR3 is CASSSGKKDYGYTF. As DNA, the CDR3 is TGTGCCAGCAGCTCAGGGAAGAAGGACTATGGCTACACCTTC.

A word on this clone: Other nucleotide sequences in the sample specify the same CDR3. The rearrangement joins TRBV18 to TRBJ1-1; TRBD1 matches at 7 bases. With V trimmed by 1 base and J by 1 base, 0 bases remained unmatched. This CDR3 has 14 amino acids. Germline V gene sequence: CDR1 KGHSH, CDR2 LQKENI. CDR3 amino acids: CASSPQGANTEAFF. CDR3 in DNA: TGTGCCAGCTCACCACAGGGGGCGAACACTGAAGCTTTCTTT.

V gene TRBV11-1 combines with J gene TRBJ2-1; perhaps TRBD2 as D (5 bases). V lost 2 bases, J lost 5 bases, and 13 bases lay in between. Germline V gene data show CDR1 as SGHAT and CDR2 as FQDESV (reference sequence). The CDR3 consists of 15 residues. The CDR3 DNA follows: TGTGCCAGCAGCTTAAGCCCCGCACTAGACAATGAGCAGTTCTTC. It codes for CASSLSPALDNEQFF.

The V call is TRBV9, the J call TRBJ1-2; TRBD1 matches at 10 bases. The CDR3 is made up of 16 amino acids. Germline V gene sequence: CDR1 SGDLS, CDR2 YYNGEE. V shed 0 bases and J 4 bases; nucleotides not matched to a gene: 6. The CDR3 spells CASSVAGTGDPYGYTF. The CDR3 region has the DNA TGTGCCAGCAGCGTAGCCGGGACAGGGGATCCCTATGGCTACACCTTC.

The chain is built from TRBV2 and TRBJ1-1, with 9 bases matching TRBD1. CDR1 and CDR2 from the germline V gene are SNHLY and FYNNEI. The CDR3 consists of 17 residues. With 3 bases clipped from V and 0 bases from J, the junction kept 8 bases outside the gene matches. The CDR3 here is CASSDLGQGGMNTEAFF. The DNA for the CDR3 is TGTGCCAGCAGTGACTTGGGACAGGGTGGGATGAACACTGAAGCTTTCTTT.

This rearrangement joins TRBV5-6 to TRBJ2-1; D is uncertain. This CDR3 is 12 amino acids long. The germline CDR1 and CDR2 sequences are SGHDT and YYEEEE. V shed 0 bases and J shed 12 bases, with 10 bases lying between them. The CDR3 here is CASSLDRLVQFF. In DNA form, the CDR3 reads TGTGCCAGCAGCTTGGATCGGTTGGTGCAGTTCTTC.

The V call is TRBV5-1, the J call TRBJ2-5; TRBD2 matches at 7 bases. Germline CDR1 SGHRS, CDR2 YFSETQ. CDR3 length: 15 amino acids. V shed 0 bases, J shed 4 bases, and the junction held 6 bases outside the gene matches. The CDR3 nucleotides read TGCGCCAGCAGCTTGGAAGATATAGCGGGAGAGACCCAGTACTTC. As protein: CASSLEDIAGETQYF.

The rearrangement uses TRBV3-1 (or the pseudogene TRBV3-2) and TRBJ1-1, with D perhaps TRBD1 (5 bases). CDR3 length: 16 amino acids. From germline, CDR1 is LGHDT and CDR2 YNNKEL (reference sequence). V was pared by 2 bases and J by 6 bases, with 19 bases between. The CDR3 spells CASSQPGEGKLAEAFF. DNA for the CDR3: TGTGCCAGCAGCCAACCTGGGGAGGGGAAGTTGGCTGAAGCTTTCTTT.

The J gene is TRBJ1-2, the V gene TRBV12-3 or TRBV12-4; 7 bases align to TRBD1. V trimming: 4 bases; J trimming: 6 bases; junction bases outside the gene matches: 5. CDR3 length equals 13 residues. The CDR3 sequence is CASSYDRANGYTF. CDR3 nucleotide sequence: TGTGCCAGCAGTTACGACAGGGCGAATGGCTACACCTTC.

The sample holds one count of this clone. The chain carries TRBV19 and TRBJ2-3, with 11 bases that match TRBD2. The V gene end was trimmed by 5 bases and the J gene end by 3 bases; junction bases not matched to a gene: 4. From germline, CDR1 is LNHDA and CDR2 SQIVND (reference sequence). The CDR3 consists of 15 residues. The CDR3 bases are TGTGCCAGTAGTGCTTCTAGCGGGGGGACAGATACGCAGTATTTT. Its translation: CASSASSGGTDTQYF. The full variable domain, rest sourced from reference TRBV19 and TRBJ2-3, is DGGITQSPKYLFRKEGQNVTLSCEQNLNHDAMYWYRQDPGQGLRLIYYSQIVNDFQKGDIAEGYSVSREKKESFPLTVTSAQKNPTAFYLCASSASSGGTDTQYFGPGTRLTVL.